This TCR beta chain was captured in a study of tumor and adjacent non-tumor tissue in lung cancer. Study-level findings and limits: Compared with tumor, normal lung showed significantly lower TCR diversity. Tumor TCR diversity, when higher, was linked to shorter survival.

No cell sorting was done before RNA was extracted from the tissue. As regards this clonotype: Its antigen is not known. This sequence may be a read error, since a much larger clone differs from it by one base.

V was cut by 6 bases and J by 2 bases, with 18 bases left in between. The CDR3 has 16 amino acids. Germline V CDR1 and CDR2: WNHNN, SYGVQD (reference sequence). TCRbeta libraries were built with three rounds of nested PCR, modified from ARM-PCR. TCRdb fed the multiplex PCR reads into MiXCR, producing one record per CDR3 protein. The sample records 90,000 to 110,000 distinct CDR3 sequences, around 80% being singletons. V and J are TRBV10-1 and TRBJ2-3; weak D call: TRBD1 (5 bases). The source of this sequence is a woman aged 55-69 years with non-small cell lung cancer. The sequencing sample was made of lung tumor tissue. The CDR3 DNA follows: TGCGCCAGCAGGGCCCTCGGCAGGGCTAACACAGATACGCAGTATTTT. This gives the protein CASRALGRANTDTQYF.